The rows below give T cell receptor beta chains drawn from one sample of a study of blood T cell repertoires in COVID-19. Profiling relied on immunoSEQ multiplex PCR, and the TCRdb table lists in-frame clones only, not all of them. Altogether 150,000 to 200,000 clones are present, approximately 80% being singletons, with the ten largest covering approximately 11%. Sample: PBMCs or T cells enriched from blood (not recorded which). The receptors stem from a man aged 50 or older who had recovered from COVID-19. CDR3s leave out the opening cysteine and the closing phenylalanine or tryptophan.

v_gene	j_gene	CDR3aa
TRBV10-1	TRBJ1-5	ASSRTGMGPQH
TRBV10-3	TRBJ2-1	AISGPGTGDNEQF
TRBV2	TRBJ1-5	ASSGQGGGNQPQH
TRBV3-1/TRBV3-2	TRBJ2-1	ASSIRESSYNEQF
TRBV2	TRBJ2-7	ASSEAGTSAYEQY
TRBV7-6	TRBJ2-7	ASSPGLAGVSYEQY
TRBV28	TRBJ2-7	ASSSIQIPSYEQY
TRBV27	TRBJ1-5	ASSWGGTGVQPQH
TRBV9	TRBJ1-1	ASSVIGERGYTEAF
TRBV7-9	TRBJ1-4	ASSLFPATNEKLF